What follows are 5 T cell receptor beta chains derived from one specimen sequenced in a study of identical twins (dated by TCRdb to the mid-2010s). Library preparation used 5' RACE. The sequencing machine was an Illumina HiSeq 2000. TCRdb redid the processing of the public reads, applying fastp at Q25 and MiXCR, and retained in-frame beta chains. Identical CDR3 proteins give one entry, which carries the most common genes and DNA. Counted in this sample were 690,000 or so distinct CDR3 sequences; 8% to 9% of them appeared once. Of the sample, about 0.98% is held by the ten largest clones. These data were also filed under a second study, of yellow fever vaccine responses in identical twins.

The sample consisted of PBMCs. These receptors were obtained from a woman between 18 and 29 years old in good health.

The chain carries TRBV13 and TRBJ2-2; 12 nucleotides match TRBD1. Germline-derived CDR1 and CDR2 are PRHDT and FYEKMQ (reference sequence). With V trimmed by 5 bases and J by 3 bases, 7 bases remained unmatched. The length of the CDR3 is 17 residues. The CDR3 nucleotides are TGTGCCAGCAGCCCCGGGACAGGGGGCGTCTACACCGGGGAGCTGTTTTTT. This translates into CASSPGTGGVYTGELFF.

This chain uses TRBV3-1 with TRBJ2-7; 8 bases fit TRBD2. V shed 3 bases and J 2 bases; nucleotides not matched to a gene: 12. The CDR3 contains 17 residues. Germline assignment: CDR1 LGHDT and CDR2 YNNKEL (reference sequence). CDR3 coding DNA: TGTGCCAGCAGCCACGAAATTCCGGGACTAGGGCCCTACGAGCAGTACTTC. Translation: CASSHEIPGLGPYEQYF.

This clonotype was counted between two and nine times. V is TRBV12-3 or TRBV12-4 and J is TRBJ2-1; D not resolved. V lost 0 bases and J lost 10, with 13 bases in between. This CDR3 region has 14 residues. CDR3 nucleotide sequence: TGTGCCAGCAGTTTAGCAACCCCCCTGGAGGAGCAGTTCTTC. Its translation: CASSLATPLEEQFF.

This chain joins TRBV7-2 and TRBJ1-2, with a possible D match to TRBD1 (5 bases). This CDR3 spans 14 amino acids. Trimming took off 5 bases at V and 7 bases at J, with 17 bases between the two ends. The V gene's germline CDR1 is SGHTA and CDR2 FQGNSA. CDR3: CASSERDGRGGYTF. The DNA of the CDR3 is TGTGCCAGCAGCGAGAGGGACGGCAGAGGTGGCTACACCTTC.

The chain joins TRBV6-2 or TRBV6-3 to TRBJ2-1, with D unresolved. The CDR3 spans 12 residues. V lost 2 bases, J lost 6 bases, and 5 bases lay in between. The V gene's germline CDR1 is MNHEY and CDR2 SVGEGT. The CDR3 region has the DNA TGTGCCAGCAGTTACATGGTCAATGAGCAGTTCTTC. Translated, it gives CASSYMVNEQFF.